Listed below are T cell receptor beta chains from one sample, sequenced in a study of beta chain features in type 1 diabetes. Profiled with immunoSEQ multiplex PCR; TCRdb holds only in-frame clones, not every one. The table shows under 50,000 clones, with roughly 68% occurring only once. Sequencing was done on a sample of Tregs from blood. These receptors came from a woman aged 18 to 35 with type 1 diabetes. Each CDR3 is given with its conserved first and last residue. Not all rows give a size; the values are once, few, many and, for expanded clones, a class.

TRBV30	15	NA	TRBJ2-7	CAWSPRRDRGYEQYF
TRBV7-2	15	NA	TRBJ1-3	CASSLNRGSGNTIYF
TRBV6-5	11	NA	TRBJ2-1	CATQEYNEQFF
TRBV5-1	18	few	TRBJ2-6	CASSLNTAGSSGANVLTF
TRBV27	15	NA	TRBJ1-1	CASSKGQGRFTEAFF
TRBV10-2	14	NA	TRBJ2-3	CASSEPSSTDTQYF
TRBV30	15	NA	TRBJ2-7	CAWSRGTVGLHEQYF
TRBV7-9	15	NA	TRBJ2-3	CASSLGLAGSDTQYF
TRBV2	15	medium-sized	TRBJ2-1	CASRRASQGVGEQFF
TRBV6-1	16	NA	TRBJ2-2	CASSALVFANTGELFF
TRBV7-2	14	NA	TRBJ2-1	CASSLRTPYNEQFF
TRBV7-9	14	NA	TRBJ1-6	CASALGQDFSPLHF
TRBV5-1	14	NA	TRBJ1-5	CASSLWLGAVPQHF
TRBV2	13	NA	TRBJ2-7	CASSKRNSYEQYF
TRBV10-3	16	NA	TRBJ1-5	CAISESRGQENQPQHF
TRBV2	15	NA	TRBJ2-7	CASKRAGTASYEQYF
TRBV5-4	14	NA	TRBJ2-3	CASSLAWGQDTQYF
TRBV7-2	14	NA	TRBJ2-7	CASSRWEGFYEQYF